The 20 T cell receptor beta chains in this list originate from one sample, sequenced in a study of blood T cell repertoires in COVID-19. Clones were read by immunoSEQ multiplex PCR, and TCRdb kept only the in-frame ones, dropping some. The profile shows about 220,000 clones, approximately 83% of them singletons. Material: PBMCs or T cells enriched from blood (not recorded which). The receptors come from a woman between 55 and 75 years old who had recovered from COVID-19.

This sequence joins TRBV28 and TRBJ1-1; TRBD1 matches 7 bases. The CDR3 runs to 15 residues. V shed 4 bases, J shed 6 bases, and the junction held 11 bases outside the gene matches. The germline CDR1 and CDR2 sequences are MDHEN and SYDVKM. The CDR3 DNA follows: TGTGCCAGCAGTTCATACGACAGGGTAAACGCTGAAGCTTTCTTT. Encoded protein: CASSSYDRVNAEAFF.

J is TRBJ1-3 and V is TRBV10-3, with a tentative D call TRBD1 (5 bases). V lost 9 bases and J 0 bases, leaving 12 bases between the germline ends. The CDR3 sequence is 14 residues long. The V gene's germline CDR1 is ENHRY and CDR2 SYGVKD. CDR3 protein: CAIARASSGNTIYF. The DNA of the CDR3 is TGTGCCATTGCCAGGGCGAGCTCTGGAAACACCATATATTTT.

The CDR3 nucleotides are TGTGCCAGCAGCCCTGGGACAGCAACTAATGAAAAACTGTTTTTT. As protein: CASSPGTATNEKLFF. This chain connects TRBV7-3 to TRBJ1-4; TRBD1 aligns across 7 bases. V lost 5 bases to trimming and J lost 0 bases; unmatched junction nucleotides: 3. CDR3 size: 15 residues. Germline loops: CDR1 SGHTA, CDR2 FQGTGA.

This clone was detected once. The V and J genes are TRBV25-1 and TRBJ1-2, with 7 bases aligning to TRBD1. Germline assignment: CDR1 MGHDK and CDR2 SYGVNS. Losses at the gene ends were 6 bases for V and 0 bases for J; bases not matched to a gene: 4. CDR3 length: 14 amino acids. CDR3 residues: CASRKQGSNYGYTF. As DNA, the CDR3 is TGTGCCAGCAGGAAACAGGGGTCTAACTATGGCTACACCTTC.

The chain employs TRBV19 and TRBJ1-5; 8 bases fit TRBD1. The V segment lost 9 bases and the J segment 5 bases; nucleotides outside the gene matches: 6. Germline assignment: CDR1 LNHDA and CDR2 SQIVND (reference sequence). The CDR3 is 13 amino acids. The CDR3 protein is CASRGQGDQPQHF. The CDR3 DNA reads as TGTGCCAGCCGTGGACAGGGTGATCAGCCCCAGCATTTT.

The chain uses TRBV12-3 or TRBV12-4 and TRBJ2-7; a possible D gene is TRBD2 (6 bases). Deletions cut 2 bases from V and 5 bases from J, with 10 bases between. This CDR3 has 13 amino acids. The CDR3 spells CASSLSGVHEQYF. DNA of the CDR3: TGTGCCAGCAGTTTATCGGGGGTCCACGAGCAGTACTTC.

V gene TRBV5-6 combines with J gene TRBJ1-2, with TRBD1 as a possible D gene (6 bases). V lost 0 bases and J lost 4, with 10 bases in between. Germline CDR1 reads SGHDT; CDR2 reads YYEEEE. The CDR3 totals 14 residues. CDR3 in amino acids: CASSLVGQTYGYTF. Written as DNA, the CDR3 is TGTGCCAGCAGCTTGGTGGGACAAACCTATGGCTACACCTTC. The variable domain in full, completed from reference TRBV5-6 and TRBJ1-2, reads DAGVTQSPTHLIKTRGQQVTLRCSPKSGHDTVSWYQQALGQGPQFIFQYYEEEERQRGNFPDRFSGHQFPNYSSELNVNALLLGDSALYLCASSLVGQTYGYTFGSGTRLTVV.

This clone was picked up a small number of times. The chain recombines TRBV5-6 with TRBJ2-5; perhaps TRBD1 as D (5 bases). V was trimmed by 4 bases and J by 5 bases, leaving 15 bases between them. From germline, CDR1 is SGHDT and CDR2 YYEEEE. The CDR3 is made up of 14 amino acids. This CDR3 is CASSPFDSEETQYF. CDR3 coding DNA: TGTGCCAGCAGCCCTTTCGACAGTGAGGAGACCCAGTACTTC. Filled out from reference TRBV5-6 and TRBJ2-5, the complete variable domain reads DAGVTQSPTHLIKTRGQQVTLRCSPKSGHDTVSWYQQALGQGPQFIFQYYEEEERQRGNFPDRFSGHQFPNYSSELNVNALLLGDSALYLCASSPFDSEETQYFGPGTRLLVL.

The CDR3 protein is CASSIPSPGVRNEQFF. CDR3 coding DNA: TGTGCCAGTAGTATACCTTCCCCGGGAGTCAGGAATGAGCAGTTCTTC. This chain uses TRBV19 with TRBJ2-1; tentatively, D is TRBD2 (6 bases). Germline CDR1 LNHDA, CDR2 SQIVND (reference sequence). V lost 2 bases, J lost 7 bases, and 18 bases lay in between. CDR3 length: 16 amino acids.

The chain has TRBV4-1 and TRBJ1-6; 7 bases are a match to TRBD1. This CDR3 is 16 amino acids long. From germline, CDR1 is MGHRA and CDR2 YSYEKL. The junction had 10 bases not matched to a gene; V was cut back by 5 bases and J by 6 bases. The CDR3 loop is CASSSRDSLSNSPLHF. DNA for the CDR3: TGCGCCAGCAGCTCCCGGGACAGTCTTTCTAATTCACCCCTCCACTTT.

The chain employs TRBV7-9 and TRBJ1-2; D perhaps matches TRBD1 (5 bases). Trimming removed 1 base from V and 6 bases from J, with 15 bases in between. This CDR3 spans 15 amino acids. Germline V lookup: CDR1 SEHNR, CDR2 FQNEAQ (reference sequence). The CDR3 nucleotides read TGTGCCAGCAGCTTAGTGGGCAGGGTTTTGCATGGCTACACCTTC. Its translation: CASSLVGRVLHGYTF.

Remarks on this clone: Different DNA sequences within this sample yield the same CDR3. The J gene is TRBJ2-1, the V gene TRBV19, with unresolved D. This CDR3 has 13 residues. The V gene's germline CDR1 is LNHDA and CDR2 SQIVND (reference sequence). The V end was cut by 5 bases, the J end by 3 bases, with 8 bases between. CDR3 DNA: TGTGCCAGTAGTCCGCGCGGCTACAATGAGCAGTTCTTC. This codes for CASSPRGYNEQFF.

V is TRBV7-9 and J is TRBJ1-6; D unclear. V was trimmed by 4 bases and J by 7 bases, leaving 11 bases between them. CDR3 length equals 14 residues. The germline gives CDR1 SEHNR, CDR2 FQNEAQ (reference sequence). CDR3 nucleotide sequence: TGTGCCAGCAGCTCCGGGAAAGGAAATTCACCCCTCCACTTT. Its protein product is CASSSGKGNSPLHF.

Points on this clone: Germline is not matched at one junction end, which may reflect a read error. The chain couples TRBV7-3 to TRBJ2-5; TRBD1 matches at 7 bases. CDR1 SGHTA and CDR2 FQGTGA come from the germline V gene. The CDR3 sequence is 14 residues long. DNA for the CDR3: TGTGCCAGCAGCCTAACAGGGGCCCGGGAGACCCAGTACTTC. This sequence encodes CASSLTGARETQYF.

This CDR3 is CSVEDPYRGLNYGYTF. The DNA for the CDR3 is TGCAGCGTTGAAGACCCATACAGGGGCCTTAACTATGGCTACACCTTC. This sequence joins TRBV29-1 and TRBJ1-2; 7 nucleotides match TRBD1. The CDR3 is 16 residues long. CDR1 is SQVTM, CDR2 ANQGSEA, per germline. V lost 0 bases, J lost 1 base, and 8 bases stayed unmatched.

The genes are TRBV11-2 and TRBJ2-7, with 9 bases that match TRBD2. Germline V gene sequence: CDR1 SGHAT, CDR2 FQNNGV. Unmatched junction bases numbered 4, after V lost 1 base and J lost 3 bases. CDR3 length equals 15 residues. The CDR3, as DNA: TGTGCCAGCAGCTTAGGGGCTAGCGGGAACTACGAGCAGTACTTC. Translating gives CASSLGASGNYEQYF.

V and J are TRBV2 and TRBJ1-6; D is uncertain. Germline V gene sequence: CDR1 SNHLY, CDR2 FYNNEI. Deletions cut 4 bases from V and 5 bases from J, with 9 bases between. CDR3 size: 14 residues. CDR3 loop: CASSARQDNSPLHF. CDR3 bases: TGTGCCAGCAGTGCACGGCAGGATAATTCACCCCTCCACTTT.

The CDR3 loop reads CASSEQGSSYNSPLHF. The CDR3 bases are TGTGCCAGCAGCGAACAGGGGAGCTCCTATAATTCACCCCTCCACTTT. The rearrangement uses TRBV2 and TRBJ1-6, with 7 nucleotides matching TRBD1. The V gene end was trimmed by 6 bases and the J gene end by 0 bases; junction bases not matched to a gene: 5. Germline CDR1 and CDR2: SNHLY and FYNNEI. The length of the CDR3 is 16 residues.

The chain employs TRBV2 and TRBJ2-5, with a weak D call TRBD1 (6 bases). Germline assignment: CDR1 SNHLY and CDR2 FYNNEI. Trimming took off 8 bases at V and 9 bases at J, with 25 bases between the two ends. The CDR3 length is 15 residues. The CDR3 is CASLTQGQYQEAQYF. For the CDR3, the DNA is TGTGCCAGCCTTACTCAGGGACAATATCAAGAAGCCCAGTACTTC.

CDR3 in DNA: TGTGCCAGCAGAGACACCGGGATAACCTACGAGCAGTACTTC. It yields the protein CASRDTGITYEQYF. The chain links TRBV6-5 to TRBJ2-7, with D maybe TRBD2 (5 bases). Trimming took 6 bases from V and 2 from J, leaving 14 bases between them. The CDR3 runs to 14 residues. Germline assignment: CDR1 MNHEY and CDR2 SVGAGI.